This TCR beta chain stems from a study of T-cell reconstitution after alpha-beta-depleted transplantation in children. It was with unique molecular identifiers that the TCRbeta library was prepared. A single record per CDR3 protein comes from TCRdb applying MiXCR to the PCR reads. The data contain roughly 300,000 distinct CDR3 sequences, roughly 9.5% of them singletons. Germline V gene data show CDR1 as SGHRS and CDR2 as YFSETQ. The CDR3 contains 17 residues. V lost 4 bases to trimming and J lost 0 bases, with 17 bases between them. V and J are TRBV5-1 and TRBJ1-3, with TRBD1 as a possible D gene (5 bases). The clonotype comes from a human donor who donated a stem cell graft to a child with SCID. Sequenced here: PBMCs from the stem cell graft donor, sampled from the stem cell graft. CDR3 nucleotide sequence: TGCGCCAGCAGCATTACGGGGGGATTACCCTCTGGAAACACCATATATTTT. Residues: CASSITGGLPSGNTIYF.